This TCR beta chain originates from a study of CD8 T cells in ankylosing spondylitis. TCRdb used MiXCR to reprocess the 5' RACE reads, holding one entry per CDR3 protein. The sample carries about 300,000 distinct CDR3 sequences, around 20% recorded once. Whole-study results and caveats: Reportedly, matched ankylosing spondylitis synovial fluid was significantly enriched for disease-linked clones. Peripheral blood samples showed relatively rare disease-linked clones, and these clones were CD8+. Earlier authors reported some of these motif variants in reactive arthritis synovial fluid and blood. Characteristic of ankylosing spondylitis blood, it appeared, was a TCR beta motif comprising several highly homologous variants.

Germline CDR1 ENHRY, CDR2 SYGVKD. V was cut by 2 bases and J by 9 bases, with 15 bases left in between. The length of the CDR3 is 14 residues. This clonotype was found many times. Its cognate antigen is unknown. Sequencing was performed on blood, either unsorted or a sorted T cell fraction (not recorded which). The TCR comes from a female donor with ankylosing spondylitis or in good health (not recorded which). The chain links TRBV10-3 to TRBJ2-3, with TRBD1 as a possible D gene (5 bases). The CDR3 sequence: CAISEGMTEPTQYF. CDR3 coding DNA: TGTGCCATCAGTGAGGGAATGACAGAGCCCACGCAGTATTTT.